A selection of T cell receptor beta chains follows, all from one sample in a study of control samples from healthy donors and cancer patients. Using immunoSEQ multiplex PCR, the repertoire was profiled, and TCRdb retains in-frame clones only, with some absent. The sample has 150,000 or so clones; more than 85% are singletons. Sample: blood. The receptors stem from a man younger than 35 in good health. CDR3s include the opening cysteine and the closing phenylalanine or tryptophan. The D gene is left open where the match is weak. Clone size is not always given. Where it is, it says once, few, many or a class for expanded clones.

DNA	CDR3	V	size	D	J
TGTGCCAGCAGCGGCAGGACAGGGGCGGACACTGAAGCTTTCTTT	CASSGRTGADTEAFF	TRBV9	once	TRBD1	TRBJ1-1
TGTGCCAGCAGTTTTAGCAGCGGGAGGGGGGCAGATACGCAGTATTTT	CASSFSSGRGADTQYF	TRBV27	NA	TRBD2	TRBJ2-3
TGTGCCAGCAGCCAAGGGAGAATAGCGGGAAGCAATGAGCAGTTCTTC	CASSQGRIAGSNEQFF	TRBV3-1/TRBV3-2	NA	TRBD2	TRBJ2-1
TGTGCCAGTAGAACGACAGCTACCGACTATGGCTACACCTTC	CASRTTATDYGYTF	TRBV19	NA	NA	TRBJ1-2
TGTGCCAGTAGTCCCGACTATGGCTACACCTTC	CASSPDYGYTF	TRBV19	NA	NA	TRBJ1-2
TGTGCCAGCGGCTATAGGGCACCCGAGACCCAGTACTTC	CASGYRAPETQYF	TRBV5-8	NA	NA	TRBJ2-5
TGTGCCAGCAGCTTAGATGGGTACCGGACGGGGCACAATGAGCAGTTCTTC	CASSLDGYRTGHNEQFF	TRBV7-9	NA	NA	TRBJ2-1
TGTGCCAGCAGCCAAACAGGGGCCGATACGCAGTATTTT	CASSQTGADTQYF	TRBV12-3/TRBV12-4	once	TRBD1	TRBJ2-3
TGTGCCAGCAGTGATCCGTATTTGGGACGAAATTCACCCCTCCACTTT	CASSDPYLGRNSPLHF	TRBV25-1	NA	NA	TRBJ1-6
TGTGCCAGCAGTGTTGAAAGCACAGATACGCAGTATTTT	CASSVESTDTQYF	TRBV2	NA	NA	TRBJ2-3
TGTGCCAGCGGTCCGGGACAGTTGAATTCACCCCTCCACTTT	CASGPGQLNSPLHF	TRBV6-5	NA	TRBD1	TRBJ1-6
TGTGCCAGCAGCGTAAGTCTCAATGGGCAGGGCTCCTACGAGCAGTACTTC	CASSVSLNGQGSYEQYF	TRBV9	NA	NA	TRBJ2-7
TGCGCCAGCAGCCAAGCGACCGGGAGGGCCAGATATACGCAGTATTTT	CASSQATGRARYTQYF	TRBV4-3	NA	TRBD2	TRBJ2-3
TGTGCCAGCAGCTTTGGGGGAAACACCGGGGAGCTGTTTTTT	CASSFGGNTGELFF	TRBV5-6	NA	NA	TRBJ2-2
TGCGCCAGCAGCCCACACAGCCTAGGGAATTCACCCCTCCACTTT	CASSPHSLGNSPLHF	TRBV4-1	NA	NA	TRBJ1-6
TGCGCCAGCAGCCCCGGACGGAGCACTGAAGCTTTCTTT	CASSPGRSTEAFF	TRBV5-1	once	NA	TRBJ1-1
TGTGCCAGCAGTTACGGCGTCTACGAGCAGTACTTC	CASSYGVYEQYF	TRBV6-2/TRBV6-3	few	NA	TRBJ2-7
TGTGCCAGTAGTATTGGCGGGAATCAGCCCCAGCATTTT	CASSIGGNQPQHF	TRBV19	NA	NA	TRBJ1-5
TGTGCCATCAGTGAGTTCTGGGACTCTGGGGCCAACGTCCTGACTTTC	CAISEFWDSGANVLTF	TRBV10-3	NA	NA	TRBJ2-6
TGTGCCAGCGCTGAAGGACAGGGAAGATTTATAGCAGATACGCAGTATTTT	CASAEGQGRFIADTQYF	TRBV9	NA	TRBD1	TRBJ2-3
TGTGCCAGCAGCCCGAACGGTAACAATGAGCAGTTCTTC	CASSPNGNNEQFF	TRBV6-5	NA	NA	TRBJ2-1
TGCGCCAGCAGTGCAGAACCCGACCGGGCTGGACCGAATGAGCAGTTCTTC	CASSAEPDRAGPNEQFF	TRBV10-1	NA	NA	TRBJ2-1
TGTGCCAGCAGCTCCCGGGACAGCGACTCGTGGCGGTCTTACACAGATACGCAGTATTTT	CASSSRDSDSWRSYTDTQYF	TRBV5-8	NA	TRBD1	TRBJ2-3
TGTGCCAGTACCGCGGGCGGCTCCTACGAGCAGTACTTC	CASTAGGSYEQYF	TRBV19	NA	NA	TRBJ2-7
TGTGCCAGCAGTTACGGTCTCCAAGGGACAGGCCTTAGAGAGACCCAGTACTTC	CASSYGLQGTGLRETQYF	TRBV28	NA	TRBD1	TRBJ2-5
TGTGCCAGCAGCCCCTCCGGGCGGACAGACTATGGCTACACCTTC	CASSPSGRTDYGYTF	TRBV9	NA	NA	TRBJ1-2
TGCGCCAGCCAGGGACTAGCGGGGGGGCAAGAGACCCAGTACTTC	CASQGLAGGQETQYF	TRBV5-1	NA	TRBD2	TRBJ2-5
TGTGCCAGCAGCTCCCAGGGAGCCGATTCACCCCTCCACTTT	CASSSQGADSPLHF	TRBV7-2	NA	NA	TRBJ1-6
TGTGCCAGCAGTTTCTTATCGGTGGGTTACAATGAGCAGTTCTTC	CASSFLSVGYNEQFF	TRBV27	NA	NA	TRBJ2-1
TGTGCCACCAGCAGAGGGGTGGGCTACACCTTC	CATSRGVGYTF	TRBV15	NA	NA	TRBJ1-2
TGCAGTGCTAGTTTAAGCGGCGAGCAGTACTTC	CSASLSGEQYF	TRBV20-1	NA	NA	TRBJ2-7
TGTGCCAGCAGTGAAGCCTGGGGGGGGCTGAAGACCCAGTACTTC	CASSEAWGGLKTQYF	TRBV2	NA	NA	TRBJ2-5
TGTGCCAGCAGTGAAGGAGTCGGATTAAATGAAAAACTGTTTTTT	CASSEGVGLNEKLFF	TRBV6-1	NA	NA	TRBJ1-4
TGTGCCACTACCCGAACGGGAACCACCGGGGAGCTGTTTTTT	CATTRTGTTGELFF	TRBV3-1/TRBV3-2	NA	NA	TRBJ2-2
TGTGCCAGCAACCCGAATTCCTACGAGCAGTACTTC	CASNPNSYEQYF	TRBV2	NA	NA	TRBJ2-7
TGTGCCACCAGCAGGGACAGGGCCTCCTACGAGCAGTACTTC	CATSRDRASYEQYF	TRBV15	NA	TRBD1	TRBJ2-7
TGTGCCAGCCATGGACCGGGGCGGGCCTACGAGCAGTACTTC	CASHGPGRAYEQYF	TRBV7-9	NA	NA	TRBJ2-7
TGCGCCAGCAGCGGAACGGACAGGATCCACCAAGAGACCCAGTACTTC	CASSGTDRIHQETQYF	TRBV5-1	NA	TRBD1	TRBJ2-5
TGTGCCAGCAGCTTGGTCGACGAGCAGTACTTC	CASSLVDEQYF	TRBV5-6	NA	NA	TRBJ2-7
TGTGCCAGCAGCTTGTATATATACGAGCAGTACTTC	CASSLYIYEQYF	TRBV7-9	NA	NA	TRBJ2-7
TGTGCCAGCAGCCAAGTTTTCCACGAGCAGTACTTC	CASSQVFHEQYF	TRBV3-1/TRBV3-2	NA	NA	TRBJ2-7
TGTGCCAGCAGTTATCGGAGTGCGGGCGAGCAGTTCTTC	CASSYRSAGEQFF	TRBV6-5	NA	NA	TRBJ2-1
TGTGCCTGGACAGGGGCACTATTCACTGAAGCTTTCTTT	CAWTGALFTEAFF	TRBV30	NA	NA	TRBJ1-1
TGTGCCAGCAGCCGAGGAAGGGGGTTTTATGGCTACACCTTC	CASSRGRGFYGYTF	TRBV14	once	NA	TRBJ1-2
TGTGCTAGTGGTTCCGGGACTACTAATGAGCAGTTCTTC	CASGSGTTNEQFF	TRBV12-5	NA	TRBD2	TRBJ2-1
TGCAGTGCTAGGGGACCCAGGGGGCAGTACTTC	CSARGPRGQYF	TRBV20-1	NA	NA	TRBJ2-7
TGTGCCAGCAGCGAATTCGTCCCCGGGTGGACTGAAGCTTTCTTT	CASSEFVPGWTEAFF	TRBV2	NA	NA	TRBJ1-1
TGTGCCACCAGCGGGAAGTCGGCGGGGGGGCGGGAGACCCAGTACTTC	CATSGKSAGGRETQYF	TRBV15	few	TRBD2	TRBJ2-5
TGTGCCAGCAGTTTATCGGGGGACACACGTTTATGGGCAGATACGCAGTATTTT	CASSLSGDTRLWADTQYF	TRBV27	NA	NA	TRBJ2-3
TGTGCCAGCAGCCAACCCCGGGACAGGGGATACTATGGCTACACCTTC	CASSQPRDRGYYGYTF	TRBV4-2	NA	TRBD1	TRBJ1-2
TGTGCCAGCAGCTTAGTTGATATAGGGGGCAATGAGCAGTTCTTC	CASSLVDIGGNEQFF	TRBV7-2	NA	NA	TRBJ2-1
TGTGCCAGCAGTTACTCGATCCTATCTAACTATGGCTACACCTTC	CASSYSILSNYGYTF	TRBV6-5	once	NA	TRBJ1-2
TGTGCCAGTAGTTCCAGGGGAGGTAATCAGCCCCAGCATTTT	CASSSRGGNQPQHF	TRBV19	once	NA	TRBJ1-5
TGCGCCAGCAGCCAAGATACTAGCGGGGGCTACAATGAGCAGTTCTTC	CASSQDTSGGYNEQFF	TRBV4-1	NA	TRBD2	TRBJ2-1
TGTGCCAGCAGCGAATTCAGTGGCTCCTACAATGAGCAGTTCTTC	CASSEFSGSYNEQFF	TRBV7-2	NA	NA	TRBJ2-1
TGTGCCAGCAGTTTAGCCCCCCAGGGGGCGGATACGCAGTATTTT	CASSLAPQGADTQYF	TRBV27	NA	TRBD1	TRBJ2-3
TGTGCCAGCAGCTTAGGTGGGGGGGCGACAGATACGCAGTATTTT	CASSLGGGATDTQYF	TRBV13	NA	NA	TRBJ2-3
TGTGCCAGCAGCCTAACCAGGACAGGGAGCTATGGCTACACCTTC	CASSLTRTGSYGYTF	TRBV27	NA	TRBD1	TRBJ1-2
TGTGCCAAGGGGGGGCCCTACACCGGGGAGCTGTTTTTT	CAKGGPYTGELFF	TRBV30	NA	NA	TRBJ2-2